Below are 12 T cell receptor beta chains sequenced from a single sample in a study of blood T cell repertoires in COVID-19. Produced via immunoSEQ multiplex PCR; TCRdb's table is partial and in-frame only. The table has about 170,000 clones, roughly four fifths seen once. Sequenced input: peripheral blood. These receptors all come from a human donor with acute or convalescent COVID-19. The donor label of this sample is uncertain.

The chain joins TRBV7-3 to TRBJ1-1, with D uncertain. The germline V gene has CDR1 SGHTA and CDR2 FQGTGA. The CDR3 totals 13 residues. Trimming removed 5 bases at V and 7 bases at J, with 14 bases between. The CDR3 DNA follows: TGTGCCAGCAGCGTTTCAGCGGGTTTTGAAGCTTTCTTT. This codes for CASSVSAGFEAFF.

The rearrangement links TRBV6-6 to TRBJ2-1; tentative D call: TRBD2 (5 bases). In germline, CDR1 is MNHNY, CDR2 SVGAGI (reference sequence). This CDR3 contains 14 residues. V was pared by 0 bases and J by 10 bases, with 13 bases between. CDR3: CASSYSSGRQEQFF. DNA for the CDR3: TGTGCCAGCAGTTACTCGAGCGGTCGGCAAGAGCAGTTCTTC.

The CDR3 spells CASQKGDSTEAFF. The CDR3 DNA reads TGTGCCAGCCAGAAAGGAGATAGCACTGAAGCTTTCTTT. This chain uses TRBV2 with TRBJ1-1; D gene uncertain. Germline loops: CDR1 SNHLY, CDR2 FYNNEI. V was cut by 8 bases and J by 4 bases, with 14 bases left in between. This CDR3 is 13 amino acids long.

The chain recombines TRBV28 with TRBJ2-7, with unresolved D. Germline V gives CDR1 MDHEN, CDR2 SYDVKM. This CDR3 spans 14 amino acids. V shed 5 bases and J shed 5 bases, with 16 bases lying between them. As DNA, the CDR3 is TGTGCCAGCAGTCCCCCAGGAACAGTCCACGAGCAGTACTTC. Protein sequence: CASSPPGTVHEQYF.

The chain couples TRBV6-4 to TRBJ2-1, with 9 bases that match TRBD1. The CDR3 totals 13 residues. J was trimmed by 8 bases and V by 6 bases; bases with no gene match: 5. CDR1 is MRHNA and CDR2 is SNTAGT in the germline V gene. CDR3 sequence (DNA): TGTGCCAGCAGCGTAGGGACAGGGTATGAGCAGTTCTTC. It translates to CASSVGTGYEQFF.

CDR3: CASSLSGEVGNTIYF. The DNA for the CDR3 is TGCGCCAGCAGCTTATCCGGGGAAGTTGGAAACACCATATATTTT. The chain recombines TRBV5-1 with TRBJ1-3; D not resolved. Germline V gives CDR1 SGHRS, CDR2 YFSETQ. CDR3 length equals 15 residues. V was cut by 2 bases and J by 3 bases, with 12 bases left in between. Full variable domain (remainder filled in from reference TRBV5-1 and TRBJ1-3): KAGVTQTPRYLIKTRGQQVTLSCSPISGHRSVSWYQQTPGQGLQFLFEYFSETQRNKGNFPGRFSGRQFSNSRSEMNVSTLELGDSALYLCASSLSGEVGNTIYFGEGSWLTVV.

This sequence joins TRBV3-1 (or the pseudogene TRBV3-2) and TRBJ1-2; 7 bases match TRBD1. This CDR3 region has 16 residues. CDR1 is LGHDT and CDR2 is YNNKEL in the germline V gene (reference sequence). Losses at the gene ends were 4 bases for V and 8 bases for J; bases not matched to a gene: 16. CDR3 protein: CASSLAEGQVAGGYTF. DNA for the CDR3: TGTGCCAGCAGCCTCGCTGAAGGACAGGTCGCGGGGGGCTACACCTTC.

The V call is TRBV18, the J call TRBJ2-2; unclear D gene. V lost 3 bases, J lost 7 bases, and 9 bases lay in between. There are 13 residues in the CDR3. The germline V gene has CDR1 KGHSH and CDR2 LQKENI. CDR3 sequence: CASSPRQGGELFF. CDR3 in DNA: TGTGCCAGCTCACCCAGACAAGGCGGGGAGCTGTTTTTT. The full variable domain, rest sourced from reference TRBV18 and TRBJ2-2, is NAGVMQNPRHLVRRRGQEARLRCSPMKGHSHVYWYRQLPEEGLKFMVYLQKENIIDESGMPKERFSAEFPKEGPSILRIQQVVRGDSAAYFCASSPRQGGELFFGEGSRLTVL.

CDR3: CASSETGGNTGELFF. The CDR3 DNA is TGCGCCAGCAGTGAGACCGGGGGTAACACCGGGGAGCTGTTTTTT. The gene calls are TRBV10-1 and TRBJ2-2; TRBD2 is a possible D gene (6 bases). This CDR3 spans 15 amino acids. V lost 2 bases and J 2 bases, leaving 9 bases between the germline ends. CDR1 and CDR2 from the germline V gene are WNHNN and SYGVQD (reference sequence).

This rearrangement joins TRBV2 to TRBJ1-2, with 8 bases lining up with TRBD1. The CDR3 runs to 15 residues. Germline trimming cut 5 bases from V and 5 bases from J; bases unmatched to any gene: 10. The germline CDR1 and CDR2 sequences are SNHLY and FYNNEI. CDR3 DNA: TGTGCCAGCAGTCCCTCCCCAGGGGGCAGGTATGGCTACACCTTC. Translation: CASSPSPGGRYGYTF.

The V call is TRBV28, the J call TRBJ2-5; possible D gene TRBD1, 6 bases. Germline V lookup: CDR1 MDHEN, CDR2 SYDVKM. CDR3 length: 14 residues. V gave up 6 bases and J gave up 3 bases, with 14 bases separating them. In DNA form, the CDR3 reads TGTGCCAGCAGAGATAGGACAGATGAAGAGACCCAGTACTTC. It specifies CASRDRTDEETQYF.

V is TRBV27 and J is TRBJ2-7, with 7 nucleotides matching TRBD2. Trimming cost V 3 bases and J 5 bases; bases outside gene matches: 4. The germline V gene has CDR1 MNHEY and CDR2 SMNVEV (reference sequence). CDR3 length: 13 residues. In nucleotides, the CDR3 is TGTGCCAGCAGTTTCCGGGGGGACCACGAGCAGTACTTC. Translation: CASSFRGDHEQYF.